These 23 T cell receptor beta chains originate from one sample sequenced in a study of CD8+ T cells in alopecia areata. Reverse transcription of extracted RNA yielded cDNA, which provided the sequencing template. The table came from immunoSEQ multiplex PCR; TCRdb's copy has only in-frame clones and leaves some out. The table has roughly 170,000 clones, around 60% seen once; the top ten hold approximately 14%. Sequenced here: CD4+ T cells sorted from blood, sampled at week 0. The receptors were sampled from a human donor with alopecia areata.

The rearrangement joins TRBV29-1 to TRBJ1-4, with 9 bases aligning to TRBD1. CDR3 length: 13 amino acids. CDR1 SQVTM and CDR2 ANQGSEA come from the germline V gene. Trimming at V came to 6 bases and at J to 8 bases, leaving 7 bases not matched to a gene. The CDR3 coding sequence is TGCAGCGTCACCGGGACAGGGTCCGAAAAACTGTTTTTT. It codes for CSVTGTGSEKLFF.

The rearrangement links TRBV7-9 to TRBJ2-4, with D possibly being TRBD1 (6 bases). The V gene lost 3 bases and the J gene lost 6 bases, with 15 bases spanning the gap. In germline, CDR1 is SEHNR, CDR2 FQNEAQ (reference sequence). The CDR3 covers 15 residues. The CDR3 DNA sequence: TGTGCCAGCAGCTTTGCAGCAGGGGCAAGAAACATTCAGTACTTC. It yields the protein CASSFAAGARNIQYF.

The chain carries TRBV4-2 and TRBJ1-1; 9 bases line up with TRBD1. This CDR3 is built from 15 residues. Per germline, CDR1 LGHNA and CDR2 YNFKEQ. V trimming: 3 bases; J trimming: 5 bases; junction bases outside the gene matches: 7. The chain's CDR3 is CASSQGGQGETEAFF. DNA of the CDR3: TGTGCCAGCAGCCAGGGGGGACAGGGAGAGACTGAAGCTTTCTTT.

This clone turned up a few times. A junction boundary mismatches the germline segment, possibly from a read error. The chain links TRBV5-1 to TRBJ2-7; 9 bases line up with TRBD1. Per the germline V gene, CDR1 is SGHRS and CDR2 is YFSETQ. The CDR3 spans 14 residues. CDR3 residues: CASSRGQGQGEEYF. The DNA of the CDR3 is TGCGCCAGCAGCAGAGGACAGGGACAGGGCGAGGAGTACTTC.

This clone appeared a few times. This chain uses TRBV6-1 with TRBJ2-3, with TRBD1 identical over 7 bases. This CDR3 spans 14 amino acids. The germline gives CDR1 MNHNS, CDR2 SASEGT. V dropped 6 bases and J dropped 2; count of bases not matched to a gene: 5. CDR3 nucleotides: TGTGCCAGCAGCCCGGGACAGCCCACAGATACGCAGTATTTT. Its translation is CASSPGQPTDTQYF.

The gene calls are TRBV28 and TRBJ2-3, with TRBD1 matching over 11 bases. In germline, CDR1 is MDHEN, CDR2 SYDVKM. The CDR3 covers 14 residues. Trimming took 5 bases from V and 4 from J; bases not matched to a gene: 2. As DNA, the CDR3 is TGTGCCAGCAGTGGACAGGGGGCGGCAGATACGCAGTATTTT. Translated, it gives CASSGQGAADTQYF.

The chain combines TRBV18 with TRBJ1-2, with no clear D. The germline V and J ends were trimmed by 3 bases and 8 bases, with 19 bases remaining between them. Germline V gene sequence: CDR1 KGHSH, CDR2 LQKENI. The CDR3 spans 15 residues. This chain's CDR3 is CASSPSGREHSGYTF. CDR3 nucleotides: TGTGCCAGCTCACCTTCCGGGCGCGAGCATAGCGGCTACACCTTC.

The chain uses TRBV6-5 and TRBJ1-1; a possible D gene is TRBD1 (5 bases). V lost 4 bases, J lost 4 bases, and 13 bases lay in between. Germline CDR1 MNHEY, CDR2 SVGAGI. The CDR3 has 14 residues. The CDR3 here is CASSWGRKGTEAFF. In nucleotides, the CDR3 is TGTGCCAGCAGTTGGGGACGGAAAGGCACTGAAGCTTTCTTT.

CDR3 region: CASSLGGGLGNQPQHF. CDR3 in DNA: TGTGCCAGCAGCTTAGGAGGGGGTTTAGGCAATCAGCCCCAGCATTTT. The V gene is TRBV11-2, the J gene TRBJ1-5, with a tentative D call TRBD1 (6 bases). CDR3 length: 16 residues. The V gene's germline CDR1 is SGHAT and CDR2 FQNNGV. Trimming stripped 1 base from V and 2 bases from J, with 12 bases between.

About this clone itself: Additional DNA sequences in this sample encode the identical CDR3. The chain links TRBV19 to TRBJ2-7; D ambiguous. The V end was cut by 6 bases, the J end by 1 base, with 4 bases between. Germline-derived CDR1 and CDR2 are LNHDA and SQIVND (reference sequence). The CDR3 is 11 residues long. CDR3 sequence reads: CASSSSYEQYF. CDR3 coding DNA: TGTGCCAGTAGCTCGTCCTACGAGCAGTACTTC.

This chain connects TRBV2 to TRBJ1-4; D possibly corresponds to TRBD1 (5 bases). The V gene lost 0 bases and the J gene lost 8 bases, with 16 bases spanning the gap. Germline V CDR1 and CDR2: SNHLY, FYNNEI. The CDR3 has 16 amino acids. In DNA, the CDR3 is TGTGCCAGCAGTGAAGCGCGGTTTCAGGGAGGGGAAAAACTGTTTTTT. It encodes CASSEARFQGGEKLFF.

The J gene is TRBJ2-3, the V gene TRBV11-2; TRBD1 aligns across 8 bases. V shed 5 bases and J 0 bases; nucleotides not matched to a gene: 4. The germline gives CDR1 SGHAT, CDR2 FQNNGV. This CDR3 is 15 amino acids long. Here the CDR3 reads CASSTDRASTDTQYF. The CDR3 bases are TGTGCCAGCAGCACGGACAGGGCTAGCACAGATACGCAGTATTTT.

Here the CDR3 DNA reads TGTGCCATCAGCTTGGACGGTCATAACTATGGCTACACCTTC. Protein sequence: CAISLDGHNYGYTF. This chain uses TRBV10-3 with TRBJ1-2; D call uncertain. Looked up from germline, CDR1 is ENHRY and CDR2 is SYGVKD. The CDR3 extends over 14 amino acids. V lost 6 bases to trimming and J lost 1 base, with 12 bases between them.

The genes are TRBV13 and TRBJ2-1; no firm D call. From germline, CDR1 is PRHDT and CDR2 FYEKMQ (reference sequence). The CDR3 is 13 residues long. The V end was cut by 1 base, the J end by 7 bases, with 8 bases between. The CDR3 nucleotides read TGTGCCAGCAGCTTAGTGCCGGTGAATGAGCAGTTCTTC. Its translation: CASSLVPVNEQFF.

V usage is TRBV7-2 and J usage is TRBJ2-1, with D unclear. CDR3 length equals 13 residues. V dropped 5 bases and J dropped 5 bases, with 10 bases sitting between them. Germline assignment: CDR1 SGHTA and CDR2 FQGNSA. Here the CDR3 reads CASSQTINNEQFF. The CDR3 nucleotides read TGTGCCAGCAGCCAAACAATAAACAATGAGCAGTTCTTC.

This chain's CDR3 is CASSVGQAAGPYEQYF. Written as DNA, the CDR3 is TGTGCCAGCAGCGTAGGACAGGCGGCAGGACCCTACGAGCAGTACTTC. The chain is built from TRBV9 and TRBJ2-7; D is perhaps TRBD1 (6 bases). The CDR3 runs 16 residues. Germline V gives CDR1 SGDLS, CDR2 YYNGEE. Deletions cut 0 bases from V and 2 bases from J, with 15 bases between.

The rearrangement uses TRBV5-1 and TRBJ1-2; TRBD1 aligns across 9 bases. Germline V gives CDR1 SGHRS, CDR2 YFSETQ. V shed 3 bases, J shed 8 bases, and the junction held 5 bases outside the gene matches. This CDR3 region has 13 residues. The CDR3 nucleotides are TGCGCCAGCAGCTCGAATGGACAGGGGGGCTACACCTTC. Encoded protein: CASSSNGQGGYTF.

The V call is TRBV25-1, the J call TRBJ1-2, with 7 positions matching TRBD1. This CDR3 spans 14 amino acids. The V gene's germline CDR1 is MGHDK and CDR2 SYGVNS. Unmatched junction bases numbered 11, after V lost 10 bases and J lost 3 bases. CDR3 amino acids: CATSKAGGYYGYTF. The CDR3 DNA reads TGTGCCACATCCAAGGCAGGGGGATACTATGGCTACACCTTC.

The chain uses TRBV2 and TRBJ2-1; 11 bases are a match to TRBD2. Germline lookup yields CDR1 SNHLY and CDR2 FYNNEI. Unmatched junction bases numbered 5, after V lost 4 bases and J lost 9 bases. This CDR3 has 14 amino acids. CDR3 region: CASSVASGGSEQFF. CDR3 DNA sequence: TGTGCCAGCAGTGTGGCTAGCGGGGGGTCTGAGCAGTTCTTC.

This rearrangement joins TRBV29-1 to TRBJ2-3; D is unclear. Trimming took off 0 bases at V and 4 bases at J, with 14 bases between the two ends. Per the germline V gene, CDR1 is SQVTM and CDR2 is ANQGSEA. The CDR3 covers 15 residues. DNA of the CDR3: TGCAGCGTTGAAGAACGTATCCGTTCTCCAGATACGCAGTATTTT. Its protein product is CSVEERIRSPDTQYF.

The genes are TRBV30 and TRBJ1-1, with D unclear. Germline CDR1 reads GTSNPN; CDR2 reads SVGIG (reference sequence). The CDR3 spans 13 residues. The ends were cut back, 3 bases at V and 5 bases at J, with 13 bases in the middle. In DNA form, the CDR3 reads TGTGCCTGGAGCGTGGTCCGAGGAACTGAAGCTTTCTTT. It is translated as CAWSVVRGTEAFF. The full variable domain, rest sourced from reference TRBV30 and TRBJ1-1, is SQTIHQWPATLVQPVGSPLSLECTVEGTSNPNLYWYRQAAGRGLQLLFYSVGIGQISSEVPQNLSASRPQDRQFILSSKKLLLSDSGFYLCAWSVVRGTEAFFGQGTRLTVV.

V usage is TRBV5-1 and J usage is TRBJ2-1; maybe TRBD1 (6 bases). V lost 0 bases and J lost 6, with 10 bases in between. The CDR3 length is 14 residues. Germline-derived CDR1 and CDR2 are SGHRS and YFSETQ. The CDR3 spells CASSLDRAPNEQFF. CDR3 nucleotides: TGCGCCAGCAGCTTGGACAGGGCCCCCAATGAGCAGTTCTTC.

J is TRBJ1-5 and V is TRBV2, with 10 bases identical to TRBD1. Trimming removed 6 bases from V and 0 bases from J; junction bases left unmatched: 8. This CDR3 spans 17 amino acids. Germline values: CDR1 SNHLY, CDR2 FYNNEI. The CDR3, as DNA: TGTGCCAGCAGCGCGGGACAGGGGACTTATAGCAATCAGCCCCAGCATTTT. As protein: CASSAGQGTYSNQPQHF. Using reference TRBV2 and TRBJ1-5 for the parts outside the CDR3, the full variable domain is EPEVTQTPSHQVTQMGQEVILRCVPISNHLYFYWYRQILGQKVEFLVSFYNNEISEKSEIFDDQFSVERPDGSNFTLKIRSTKLEDSAMYFCASSAGQGTYSNQPQHFGDGTRLSIL.